These T cell receptor beta chains were read from a single sample in a study of blood T cells in healthy people across ages. Each CDR3 protein is one row after TCRdb ran MiXCR on the 5' RACE reads. The data contain roughly 1,700,000 distinct CDR3 sequences, over 25% of them singletons. Sequencing was carried out using blood. The receptors were gathered from a woman in her 30s in good health. Each CDR3 is given with its conserved first and last residue. The order of the fields is V gene, D gene, J gene, CDR3 length, clone size, CDR3 protein, CDR3 DNA. A D gene is named only where the DNA matches it firmly. Clone size is stated in some rows and not others, as once, few, many or a class when expanded.

v_gene: TRBV12-3/TRBV12-4
d_gene: .
j_gene: TRBJ1-3
len: 14
abundance: .
CDR3aa: CASSLLGGGNTIYF
CDR3nt: TGTGCCAGCAGTTTACTCGGCGGAGGGAACACCATATATTTT

v_gene: TRBV3-1
d_gene: .
j_gene: TRBJ2-2
len: 17
abundance: .
CDR3aa: CASSQDWRKGGTGELFF
CDR3nt: TGTGCCAGCAGCCAAGATTGGAGGAAGGGCGGAACCGGGGAGCTGTTTTTT

v_gene: TRBV21-1
d_gene: .
j_gene: TRBJ2-7
len: 15
abundance: many
CDR3aa: CASSKAVVAAYEQYF
CDR3nt: TGTGCCAGCAGCAAAGCTGTTGTGGCAGCCTACGAGCAGTACTTC

v_gene: TRBV5-5
d_gene: .
j_gene: TRBJ2-5
len: 16
abundance: once
CDR3aa: CASSLGVGQRRETQYF
CDR3nt: TGTGCCAGCAGCCTTGGTGTAGGCCAACGGAGAGAGACCCAGTACTTC

v_gene: TRBV7-6
d_gene: .
j_gene: TRBJ2-1
len: 11
abundance: .
CDR3aa: CASSLHDEQFF
CDR3nt: TGTGCCAGCAGCCTCCACGATGAGCAGTTCTTC

v_gene: TRBV20-1
d_gene: .
j_gene: TRBJ2-3
len: 14
abundance: .
CDR3aa: CSASREGGTDTQYF
CDR3nt: TGCAGTGCTAGCCGAGAGGGGGGCACAGATACGCAGTATTTT

v_gene: TRBV3-1
d_gene: .
j_gene: TRBJ2-2
len: 16
abundance: .
CDR3aa: CASSQDRGRDTGELFF
CDR3nt: TGTGCCAGCAGCCAAGATCGAGGCAGGGACACCGGGGAGCTGTTTTTT

v_gene: TRBV5-1
d_gene: .
j_gene: TRBJ2-5
len: 17
abundance: few
CDR3aa: CASSLGSRPGGQETQYF
CDR3nt: TGCGCCAGCAGCTTGGGCTCTCGGCCTGGAGGCCAAGAGACCCAGTACTTC

v_gene: TRBV29-1
d_gene: .
j_gene: TRBJ2-6
len: 11
abundance: many
CDR3aa: CSVLGANVLTF
CDR3nt: TGCAGCGTCCTCGGGGCCAACGTCCTGACTTTC

v_gene: TRBV9
d_gene: .
j_gene: TRBJ1-2
len: 13
abundance: many
CDR3aa: CASSVGTNYGYTF
CDR3nt: TGTGCCAGCAGCGTCGGGACGAACTATGGCTACACCTTC

v_gene: TRBV12-3/TRBV12-4
d_gene: .
j_gene: TRBJ2-1
len: 14
abundance: many
CDR3aa: CASRTGRPYNEQFF
CDR3nt: TGTGCCAGCAGGACGGGACGGCCTTACAATGAGCAGTTCTTC

v_gene: TRBV5-1
d_gene: TRBD1
j_gene: TRBJ1-1
len: 16
abundance: .
CDR3aa: CASSLGQGAKASEAFF
CDR3nt: TGCGCCAGCAGCCTCGGCCAGGGGGCAAAGGCTAGTGAAGCTTTCTTT

v_gene: TRBV4-1
d_gene: .
j_gene: TRBJ2-3
len: 16
abundance: .
CDR3aa: CASSQDLRGGSDTQYF
CDR3nt: TGCGCCAGCAGCCAAGATCTTAGAGGGGGGTCAGATACGCAGTATTTT

v_gene: TRBV11-2
d_gene: .
j_gene: TRBJ2-5
len: 13
abundance: many
CDR3aa: CASSFVVQETQYF
CDR3nt: TGTGCCAGCAGTTTCGTCGTGCAGGAGACCCAGTACTTC

v_gene: TRBV5-4
d_gene: TRBD2
j_gene: TRBJ2-1
len: 15
abundance: few
CDR3aa: CASSRGLAGEGEQFF
CDR3nt: TGTGCCAGCAGTCGTGGACTAGCGGGAGAGGGTGAGCAGTTCTTC

v_gene: TRBV20-1
d_gene: .
j_gene: TRBJ2-5
len: 14
abundance: .
CDR3aa: CSTRDLIYQETQYF
CDR3nt: TGCAGTACTAGAGATCTTATCTACCAAGAGACCCAGTACTTC

v_gene: TRBV12-3/TRBV12-4
d_gene: .
j_gene: TRBJ2-7
len: 14
abundance: .
CDR3aa: CASSLVGVGGEQYF
CDR3nt: TGTGCCAGCAGTTTAGTAGGCGTTGGAGGCGAGCAGTACTTC

v_gene: TRBV7-2
d_gene: .
j_gene: TRBJ2-7
len: 14
abundance: many
CDR3aa: CASSLTSLTYEQYF
CDR3nt: TGTGCCAGCAGCTTAACCTCCCTTACCTACGAGCAGTACTTC

v_gene: TRBV7-2
d_gene: .
j_gene: TRBJ2-3
len: 11
abundance: many
CDR3aa: CASSLWGTQYF
CDR3nt: TGTGCCAGCAGCTTATGGGGTACGCAGTATTTT

v_gene: TRBV2
d_gene: .
j_gene: TRBJ2-4
len: 14
abundance: .
CDR3aa: CASVPQGPSNIQYF
CDR3nt: TGTGCCAGCGTCCCTCAGGGGCCTAGTAACATTCAGTACTTC

v_gene: TRBV29-1
d_gene: .
j_gene: TRBJ2-7
len: 11
abundance: few
CDR3aa: CSGGTPYEQYF
CDR3nt: TGCAGCGGAGGAACCCCCTACGAGCAGTACTTC

v_gene: TRBV10-3
d_gene: TRBD2
j_gene: TRBJ2-7
len: 14
abundance: many
CDR3aa: CAISGTTGTYEQYF
CDR3nt: TGTGCCATCAGCGGGACTACTGGGACCTACGAGCAGTACTTC

v_gene: TRBV4-1
d_gene: TRBD1
j_gene: TRBJ1-2
len: 14
abundance: .
CDR3aa: CASSQEGQAGGYTF
CDR3nt: TGCGCCAGCAGCCAAGAGGGACAGGCGGGTGGCTACACCTTC

v_gene: TRBV20-1
d_gene: TRBD1
j_gene: TRBJ1-5
len: 17
abundance: .
CDR3aa: CSARDLGGQGDPQPQHF
CDR3nt: TGCAGTGCTAGAGATTTGGGGGGACAGGGCGACCCTCAGCCCCAGCATTTT

v_gene: TRBV11-3
d_gene: .
j_gene: TRBJ2-7
len: 17
abundance: .
CDR3aa: CASSLDRGASSYNEQYF
CDR3nt: TGTGCCAGCAGCTTAGACCGCGGGGCGAGCTCCTACAATGAGCAGTACTTC

v_gene: TRBV12-3/TRBV12-4
d_gene: .
j_gene: TRBJ1-2
len: 13
abundance: .
CDR3aa: CASSLAPSAGYTF
CDR3nt: TGTGCCAGCAGTTTAGCCCCCTCGGCCGGCTACACCTTC

v_gene: TRBV5-1
d_gene: .
j_gene: TRBJ1-2
len: 15
abundance: many
CDR3aa: CASSLQQESNYGYTF
CDR3nt: TGCGCCAGCAGCTTGCAACAGGAGAGTAACTATGGCTACACCTTC

v_gene: TRBV12-3/TRBV12-4
d_gene: .
j_gene: TRBJ2-1
len: 11
abundance: few
CDR3aa: CASGRGGEQFF
CDR3nt: TGTGCCAGCGGGAGAGGGGGGGAGCAGTTCTTC

v_gene: TRBV2
d_gene: TRBD1
j_gene: TRBJ1-4
len: 14
abundance: .
CDR3aa: CASSRGQGGEKLFF
CDR3nt: TGTGCCAGCAGCAGGGGACAGGGGGGTGAAAAACTGTTTTTT

v_gene: TRBV20-1
d_gene: TRBD2
j_gene: TRBJ2-4
len: 15
abundance: .
CDR3aa: CSARDPAGVENIQYF
CDR3nt: TGCAGTGCTAGAGACCCAGCGGGAGTGGAGAACATTCAGTACTTC

v_gene: TRBV5-5
d_gene: .
j_gene: TRBJ2-7
len: 14
abundance: .
CDR3aa: CASSPHSEFYEQYF
CDR3nt: TGTGCCAGCAGCCCCCATTCGGAGTTCTACGAGCAGTACTTC

v_gene: TRBV4-1
d_gene: .
j_gene: TRBJ2-7
len: 14
abundance: few
CDR3aa: CASSQTQGRNEQYF
CDR3nt: TGCGCCAGCAGCCAAACGCAGGGTAGGAACGAGCAGTACTTC

v_gene: TRBV18
d_gene: TRBD2
j_gene: TRBJ2-3
len: 16
abundance: .
CDR3aa: CASSPGTSGGGDTQYF
CDR3nt: TGTGCCAGCTCACCCGGGACTAGCGGAGGGGGAGATACGCAGTATTTT

v_gene: TRBV7-2
d_gene: .
j_gene: TRBJ1-2
len: 15
abundance: many
CDR3aa: CASSLMGKANYGYTF
CDR3nt: TGTGCCAGCAGCTTAATGGGAAAGGCTAACTATGGCTACACCTTC

v_gene: TRBV12-3/TRBV12-4
d_gene: TRBD1
j_gene: TRBJ1-1
len: 14
abundance: .
CDR3aa: CASSTHRGWTEAFF
CDR3nt: TGTGCCAGCAGTACCCACAGGGGATGGACTGAAGCTTTCTTT

v_gene: TRBV28
d_gene: .
j_gene: TRBJ1-5
len: 16
abundance: few
CDR3aa: CASSRGLRYSNQPQHF
CDR3nt: TGTGCCAGCAGCCGCGGTCTTCGTTATAGCAATCAGCCCCAGCATTTT

v_gene: TRBV5-1
d_gene: TRBD1
j_gene: TRBJ2-7
len: 17
abundance: .
CDR3aa: CASSSQPTGTVLGEQYF
CDR3nt: TGCGCCAGCAGCTCACAACCCACCGGGACAGTCCTTGGCGAGCAGTACTTC

v_gene: TRBV20-1
d_gene: TRBD1
j_gene: TRBJ2-7
len: 11
abundance: .
CDR3aa: CSARGGTGSHF
CDR3nt: TGCAGTGCTAGGGGGGGGACAGGGTCCCACTTC